One sample yielded the 30 T cell receptor beta chains listed below, sequenced in a study of blood T cell repertoires in COVID-19 (dated by TCRdb to 2020 to 2022). The method was the immunoSEQ multiplex PCR assay. This is the immuneACCESS table as TCRdb keeps it, with only in-frame sequences that have V and J called. A part of the clones is gone; compared with another copy, unresolved V genes explain less than half, and the rest is unexplained. The sample table records roughly 180,000 clones; 70% to 90% of these occur just once. 2.1% of the sample goes to the ten largest clones. Sequenced sample: peripheral blood. These receptors were obtained from a man aged 65-85 years with active or convalescent COVID-19.

This clone appeared once. The chain combines TRBV2 with TRBJ1-2; 7 nucleotides match TRBD1. Germline trimming cut 5 bases from V and 5 bases from J; bases unmatched to any gene: 5. This CDR3 is 13 amino acids long. From germline, CDR1 is SNHLY and CDR2 FYNNEI. The CDR3 sequence is CASSKDRAYGYTF. The CDR3 region has the DNA TGTGCCAGCAGTAAAGACAGGGCTTATGGCTACACCTTC.

The V call is TRBV7-2, the J call TRBJ2-7, with a weak D call TRBD1 (5 bases). Germline lookup yields CDR1 SGHTA and CDR2 FQGNSA. The CDR3 consists of 16 residues. V lost 2 bases to trimming and J lost 2 bases, with 16 bases between them. CDR3: CASSLFTGYRAYEQYF. The CDR3 nucleotides read TGTGCCAGCAGCTTATTTACAGGCTACCGTGCCTACGAGCAGTACTTC.

J is TRBJ1-2 and V is TRBV19; 10 bases are shared with TRBD1. Trimming at V came to 1 base and at J to 4 bases, leaving 12 bases not matched to a gene. Germline V gene lookup returns CDR1 LNHDA and CDR2 SQIVND (reference sequence). This CDR3 contains 18 residues. This chain's CDR3 is CASSIGDFTGQGFYGYTF. CDR3 nucleotide sequence: TGTGCCAGTAGTATAGGAGACTTCACGGGACAGGGGTTCTATGGCTACACCTTC.

The CDR3 DNA reads as TGTGCCAGCAGTGACAGACTGGGAGCAGGAGATACGCAGTATTTT. It is translated as CASSDRLGAGDTQYF. The rearrangement uses TRBV6-1 and TRBJ2-3, with D possibly TRBD2 on 5 matching bases. Germline-derived CDR1 and CDR2 are MNHNS and SASEGT. With 3 bases removed from V and 5 bases from J, the gap between germline ends came to 15 bases. The CDR3 covers 15 residues.

The chain recombines TRBV6-5 with TRBJ2-7, with 8 bases aligning to TRBD2. Germline assignment: CDR1 MNHEY and CDR2 SVGAGI. The CDR3 extends over 15 amino acids. V gave up 5 bases and J gave up 5 bases; unmatched junction bases: 11. CDR3 sequence reads: CASSPAGGRSHEQYF. As DNA, the CDR3 is TGTGCCAGCAGTCCCGCGGGCGGGAGGAGCCACGAGCAGTACTTC.

V is TRBV28 and J is TRBJ1-6, with D perhaps matching TRBD1 (5 bases). The CDR3 length is 15 residues. Germline V gene lookup returns CDR1 MDHEN and CDR2 SYDVKM. With 7 bases removed from V and 9 bases from J, the gap between germline ends came to 19 bases. The CDR3, as DNA: TGTGCCAGCACCTTTTGGACATTCGGGCGTTCACCCCTCCACTTT. Residues: CASTFWTFGRSPLHF. Filled out from reference TRBV28 and TRBJ1-6, the complete variable domain reads DVKVTQSSRYLVKRTGEKVFLECVQDMDHENMFWYRQDPGLGLRLIYFSYDVKMKEKGDIPEGYSVSREKKERFSLILESASTNQTSMYLCASTFWTFGRSPLHFGNGTRLTVT.

This clone was observed a handful of times. The chain couples TRBV29-1 to TRBJ2-2; 11 bases align to TRBD1. Germline V gene sequence: CDR1 SQVTM, CDR2 ANQGSEA. The CDR3 runs 15 residues. V gave up 6 bases and J gave up 8 bases; unmatched junction bases: 11. The chain's CDR3 is CSVRTGTGGRGELFF. The CDR3 coding sequence is TGCAGCGTCAGGACCGGGACAGGGGGTAGGGGGGAGCTGTTTTTT.

Turning to this clone: Other DNA sequences of this sample code for an identical CDR3. J is TRBJ1-2 and V is TRBV9; 7 bases match TRBD1. V lost 0 bases to trimming and J lost 1 base; unmatched junction nucleotides: 0. CDR1 and CDR2 (germline): SGDLS, YYNGEE. This CDR3 comprises 14 residues. The CDR3 protein is CASSVGTGNYGYTF. The CDR3 coding sequence is TGTGCCAGCAGCGTAGGGACAGGTAACTATGGCTACACCTTC.

The chain links TRBV27 to TRBJ2-7; 8 positions agree with TRBD1. The CDR3 is 17 residues long. Losses at the gene ends were 5 bases for V and 0 bases for J; bases not matched to a gene: 12. Germline CDR1 MNHEY, CDR2 SMNVEV (reference sequence). CDR3 nucleotides: TGTGCCAGCAGTCCGGGCCGGACAGGGATTTTCTCCTACGAGCAGTACTTC. Translated: CASSPGRTGIFSYEQYF.

The chain recombines TRBV5-1 with TRBJ2-3, with 7 bases that match TRBD1. Germline V gives CDR1 SGHRS, CDR2 YFSETQ. Trimming at V came to 4 bases and at J to 4 bases, leaving 18 bases not matched to a gene. The length of the CDR3 is 18 residues. DNA for the CDR3: TGCGCCAGCAGCCCAATCCGACAGGGCAGACGACGAGCAGATACGCAGTATTTT. Its translation is CASSPIRQGRRRADTQYF.

The rearrangement joins TRBV7-8 to TRBJ2-5; a possible D gene is TRBD2 (6 bases). V was clipped by 5 bases and J by 0 bases, with 16 bases between them. CDR1 is SGHVS, CDR2 FQNEAQ, per germline. The CDR3 contains 16 residues. This CDR3 is CASSPTLRTNQETQYF. The CDR3 DNA is TGTGCCAGCAGCCCAACTCTACGGACTAACCAAGAGACCCAGTACTTC.

The rearrangement uses TRBV18 and TRBJ1-5; the match to TRBD1 covers 7 bases. V shed 6 bases and J 3 bases; nucleotides not matched to a gene: 5. This CDR3 spans 14 amino acids. Per germline, CDR1 KGHSH and CDR2 LQKENI. CDR3 sequence reads: CASSRQGTNQPQHF. The CDR3 DNA reads as TGTGCCAGCTCTCGACAGGGAACCAATCAGCCCCAGCATTTT.

The V gene is TRBV7-2, the J gene TRBJ2-5; 12 bases line up with TRBD2. The trim removed 3 bases at V and 2 bases at J, leaving 4 bases unmatched. CDR1 is SGHTA, CDR2 FQGNSA, per germline. This CDR3 comprises 16 residues. The CDR3 here is CASSFPGLAGQETQYF. CDR3 nucleotide sequence: TGTGCCAGCAGCTTCCCGGGACTAGCGGGTCAAGAGACCCAGTACTTC.

The chain employs TRBV4-3 and TRBJ2-1, with 8 bases that match TRBD2. Germline CDR1 is LGHNA and CDR2 is YSLEER. After removal of 0 bases from V and 4 bases from J, the junction contained 5 bases not matched to a gene. CDR3 size: 16 residues. The CDR3 nucleotides are TGCGCCAGCAGCCAAGATCGGGAGGGGGGGTACAATGAGCAGTTCTTC. Translated: CASSQDREGGYNEQFF.

The rearrangement joins TRBV9 to TRBJ1-2; 7 positions match TRBD1. CDR1 and CDR2 (germline): SGDLS, YYNGEE. The CDR3 sequence is 16 residues long. The trim removed 4 bases at V and 0 bases at J, leaving 9 bases unmatched. The CDR3 here is CASSYQSDRPNYGYTF. The CDR3 coding sequence is TGTGCCAGCAGCTACCAATCGGACAGGCCTAACTATGGCTACACCTTC.

The chain couples TRBV18 to TRBJ1-2, with unresolved D. This CDR3 has 15 amino acids. Trimming took off 2 bases at V and 3 bases at J, with 13 bases between the two ends. Germline CDR1 KGHSH, CDR2 LQKENI. CDR3 in amino acids: CASSPMGSSDYGYTF. CDR3 nucleotides: TGTGCCAGCTCACCAATGGGCTCATCGGACTATGGCTACACCTTC.

In its sample, this clone was seen once. The V call is TRBV2, the J call TRBJ2-2, with TRBD2 matching over 7 bases. V was clipped by 6 bases and J by 1 base; unmatched bases: 2. The germline CDR1 and CDR2 sequences are SNHLY and FYNNEI. The CDR3 loop spans 14 amino acids. The CDR3 reads CASSLAGNTGELFF. CDR3 in DNA: TGTGCCAGCAGCTTAGCGGGGAACACCGGGGAGCTGTTTTTT.

The J gene is TRBJ1-4, the V gene TRBV18; 8 nucleotides agree with TRBD1. Germline V lookup: CDR1 KGHSH, CDR2 LQKENI. This CDR3 spans 15 amino acids. V lost 3 bases and J lost 4; bases outside the gene matches: 4. CDR3 sequence reads: CASSPRTGSNEKLFF. CDR3 nucleotides: TGTGCCAGCTCACCGAGGACAGGGAGTAATGAAAAACTGTTTTTT.

The chain recombines TRBV6-2 or TRBV6-3 with TRBJ2-3; tentatively, D is TRBD2 (5 bases). CDR3 size: 15 residues. V lost 5 bases to trimming and J lost 0 bases, with 12 bases between them. Germline lookup yields CDR1 MNHEY and CDR2 SVGEGT. The CDR3 here is CASSRSGTSTDTQYF. Written as DNA, the CDR3 is TGTGCCAGCAGTAGAAGCGGAACTAGCACAGATACGCAGTATTTT.

This chain links TRBV19 with TRBJ2-3; D is possibly TRBD1 (8 bases). The CDR3 covers 15 residues. Trimming stripped 2 bases from V and 3 bases from J, with 12 bases between. Germline values: CDR1 LNHDA, CDR2 SQIVND (reference sequence). DNA for the CDR3: TGTGCCAGTAGTATAACAGGGGGAGGGACAGATACGCAGTATTTT. This gives the protein CASSITGGGTDTQYF. The complete variable domain, with remaining parts taken from reference TRBV19 and TRBJ2-3, reads DGGITQSPKYLFRKEGQNVTLSCEQNLNHDAMYWYRQDPGQGLRLIYYSQIVNDFQKGDIAEGYSVSREKKESFPLTVTSAQKNPTAFYLCASSITGGGTDTQYFGPGTRLTVL.

The V call is TRBV25-1, the J call TRBJ1-2; D is perhaps TRBD1 (6 bases). Germline CDR1 MGHDK, CDR2 SYGVNS. V was clipped by 3 bases and J by 8 bases, with 16 bases between them. CDR3 length: 14 residues. Here the CDR3 DNA reads TGTGCCAGCAGTGACCACAGGGTTTCGGGGGGCTACACCTTC. It encodes CASSDHRVSGGYTF.

This chain uses TRBV5-4 with TRBJ1-1; 8 bases agree with TRBD1. J gave up 0 bases and V 4 bases, and 11 bases lay outside the gene matches. The CDR3 consists of 17 residues. Germline V lookup: CDR1 SGHNT, CDR2 YYREEE (reference sequence). Here the CDR3 DNA reads TGTGCCAGCAGCCAGAACAGGGGGAGGGCCATGAACACTGAAGCTTTCTTT. This gives the protein CASSQNRGRAMNTEAFF. The whole variable domain, remainder taken from reference TRBV5-4 and TRBJ1-1, is ETGVTQSPTHLIKTRGQQVTLRCSSQSGHNTVSWYQQALGQGPQFIFQYYREEENGRGNFPPRFSGLQFPNYSSELNVNALELDDSALYLCASSQNRGRAMNTEAFFGQGTRLTVV.

The V gene is TRBV21-1, the J gene TRBJ1-1; the table's D call, TRBD1, was not checked against the DNA. TRBV21-1 is classified as a pseudogene. The CDR3 loop spans 15 amino acids. Written as DNA, the CDR3 is TGTGCCAGCAGCAAAGACAGGGGATGGGTCACTGAAGCTTTCTTT. Translation gives CASSKDRGWVTEAFF.

V gene TRBV6-5 combines with J gene TRBJ2-1; tentatively, D is TRBD1 (5 bases). Germline-derived CDR1 and CDR2 are MNHEY and SVGAGI. The CDR3 spans 15 residues. V dropped 6 bases and J dropped 2 bases, with 14 bases sitting between them. Here the CDR3 reads CASRGSGPTYNEQFF. The CDR3 DNA sequence: TGTGCCAGCAGGGGGTCAGGGCCGACCTACAATGAGCAGTTCTTC.

The rearrangement joins TRBV4-2 to TRBJ2-1; 10 nucleotides agree with TRBD1. CDR1 and CDR2 from the germline V gene are LGHNA and YNFKEQ. This CDR3 comprises 19 residues. V trimming: 2 bases; J trimming: 0 bases; junction bases outside the gene matches: 10. The CDR3 DNA sequence: TGTGCCAGCAGCCAATGGTGGACAGGGGGATCCAGCTCCTACAATGAGCAGTTCTTC. It specifies CASSQWWTGGSSSYNEQFF.

The CDR3 reads CATSERRGGFNTGELFF. The CDR3 bases are TGTGCCACCAGTGAACGCCGGGGGGGCTTTAACACCGGGGAGCTGTTTTTT. The chain uses TRBV24-1 and TRBJ2-2; 8 nucleotides align to TRBD2. With 4 bases clipped from V and 2 bases from J, the junction kept 8 bases outside the gene matches. Germline lookup yields CDR1 KGHDR and CDR2 SFDVKD. The CDR3 consists of 17 residues.

The chain links TRBV2 to TRBJ1-1; perhaps TRBD1 as D (6 bases). V lost 7 bases and J 6 bases, leaving 18 bases between the germline ends. CDR1 SNHLY and CDR2 FYNNEI come from the germline V gene. The CDR3 has 14 amino acids. The DNA for the CDR3 is TGTGCCAGCATTAGGGACAAGGTGGGTCCTGAAGCTTTCTTT. Translated: CASIRDKVGPEAFF.

This clone came up a few times. The chain combines TRBV6-5 with TRBJ1-2; tentative D call: TRBD1 (5 bases). The length of the CDR3 is 15 residues. Trimming left V 3 bases short and J 5 bases short, with 16 bases between. From germline, CDR1 is MNHEY and CDR2 SVGAGI. CDR3 coding DNA: TGTGCCAGCAGTTATGGGGCCAGCTTTGCATATGGCTACACCTTC. Encoded protein: CASSYGASFAYGYTF.

The chain employs TRBV7-6 and TRBJ2-3, with D perhaps matching TRBD2 (5 bases). The germline V and J ends were trimmed by 3 bases and 5 bases, with 15 bases remaining between them. The germline gives CDR1 SGHVS, CDR2 FNYEAQ. CDR3 size: 15 residues. The CDR3 DNA sequence: TGTGCCAGCAGCTTTGAGGGTTCTTTTGTAGATACGCAGTATTTT. Translation: CASSFEGSFVDTQYF.

The chain couples TRBV6-6 to TRBJ2-7; 11 nucleotides line up with TRBD2. Germline lookup yields CDR1 MNHNY and CDR2 SVGAGI (reference sequence). The CDR3 contains 12 residues. Trimming took 7 bases from V and 7 from J; bases not matched to a gene: 3. The CDR3 DNA reads as TGTGCCAGCAACCTAGCGGGGGGTGAGCAGTACTTC. Translated: CASNLAGGEQYF.